This T cell receptor (beta chain) appears in the sequencing data of a study of cytomegalovirus exposure and HLA in healthy donors. Background on the study: Of approximately 400 genotyped donors, approximately 80% clustered with self-reported Caucasian donors.

CDR3 length: 17 amino acids. V dropped 3 bases and J dropped 0; count of bases not matched to a gene: 7. Germline lookup yields CDR1 ENHRY and CDR2 SYGVKD. Overall study findings and caveats: In a later analysis, about 17,000 TCR beta sequences were associated with HLA alleles at 0.05 false discovery rate.

As for the donors, each was a healthy bone marrow donor. Donors had nominal health at sampling but likely had unrecorded immune exposures. Primers for the PCR totalled 60 Vbeta and 13 Jbeta. TCRdb's copy holds only in-frame clones and misses some; the assay was immunoSEQ multiplex PCR. The table shows under 200,000 clones, with 71% occurring only once. Worth noting for this clone: What it binds is unknown.

The material sequenced was PBMCs. The chain links TRBV10-3 to TRBJ2-3; 9 nucleotides agree with TRBD2. This TCR was sampled from a woman in her twenties or thirties in good health and CMV-seronegative. CDR3 amino acids: CAISESGGPSSTDTQYF. CDR3 nucleotide sequence: TGTGCCATCAGTGAAAGCGGGGGGCCCTCTAGCACAGATACGCAGTATTTT.